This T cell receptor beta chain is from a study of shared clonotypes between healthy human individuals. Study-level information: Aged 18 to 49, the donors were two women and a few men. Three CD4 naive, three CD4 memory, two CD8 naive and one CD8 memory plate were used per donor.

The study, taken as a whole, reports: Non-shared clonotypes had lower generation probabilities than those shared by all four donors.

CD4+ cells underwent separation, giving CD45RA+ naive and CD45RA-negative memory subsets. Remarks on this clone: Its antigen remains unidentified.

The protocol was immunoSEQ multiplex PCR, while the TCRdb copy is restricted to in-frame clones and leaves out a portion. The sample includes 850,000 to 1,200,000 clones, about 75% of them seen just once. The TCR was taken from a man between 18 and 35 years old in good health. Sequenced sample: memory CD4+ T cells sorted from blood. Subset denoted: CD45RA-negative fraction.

The CDR3 DNA reads as TGTGCCAGCAGCCCAGCGGAGGGAAGGGGAAACATTCAGTACTTC. Amino acids: CASSPAEGRGNIQYF. The V gene is TRBV7-9, the J gene TRBJ2-4, with a weak D call TRBD2 (6 bases). From germline, CDR1 is SEHNR and CDR2 FQNEAQ (reference sequence). This CDR3 comprises 15 residues. Between the trimmed V and J ends, which lost 5 bases and 6 bases, there was a span of 17 bases.